This TCR beta chain stems from a study of neurological immune-mediated disorders. The CDR3 length is 15 residues. The ends lost 4 bases at V and 3 bases at J; junction bases unmatched: 4. Germline V lookup: CDR1 SGHRS, CDR2 YFSETQ. The time point: longitudinal time-point 3. Unsorted libraries used 2 million PBMCs kept at -80 degrees C. This clonotype was seen ten or more times. 5'RACE employing 10-nucleotide random UMIs yielded the cDNA. TCRdb reprocessed the 5' RACE reads with MiXCR, giving one entry per CDR3 protein. Among some 80,000 distinct CDR3 sequences, 4.3% were seen once, and the ten largest hold over 5.5%.

This rearrangement joins TRBV5-1 to TRBJ2-2, with TRBD1 matching over 9 bases. The TCR was taken from an older woman with multiple sclerosis. The sample taken for sequencing was PBMCs. The DNA of the CDR3 is TGCGCCAGCAGCCCCCGGACAGGGGACACCGGGGAGCTGTTTTTT. Translated, it gives CASSPRTGDTGELFF.